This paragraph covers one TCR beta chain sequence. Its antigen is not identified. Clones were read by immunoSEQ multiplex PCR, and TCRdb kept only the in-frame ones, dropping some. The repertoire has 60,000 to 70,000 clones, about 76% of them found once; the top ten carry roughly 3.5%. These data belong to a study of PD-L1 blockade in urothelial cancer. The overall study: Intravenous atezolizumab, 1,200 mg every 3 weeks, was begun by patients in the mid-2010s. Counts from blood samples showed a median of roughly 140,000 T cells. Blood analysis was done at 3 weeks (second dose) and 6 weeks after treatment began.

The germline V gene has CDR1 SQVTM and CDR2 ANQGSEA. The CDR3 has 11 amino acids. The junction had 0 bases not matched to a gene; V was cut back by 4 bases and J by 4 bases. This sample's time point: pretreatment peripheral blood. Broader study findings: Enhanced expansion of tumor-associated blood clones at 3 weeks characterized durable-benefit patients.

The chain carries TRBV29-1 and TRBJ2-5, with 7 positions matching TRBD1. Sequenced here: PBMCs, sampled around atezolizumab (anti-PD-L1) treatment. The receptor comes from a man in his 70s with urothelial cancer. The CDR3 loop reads CSVGQGETQYF. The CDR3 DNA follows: TGCAGCGTTGGACAGGGAGAGACCCAGTACTTC.